Each of the 2 T cell receptor beta chains below was sequenced from the same sample in a study of metastatic and nonmetastatic thyroid tumors. Patients had received no treatment of any kind before thyroid surgery. With MiXCR, TCRdb reprocessed the PCR reads. This sample carries 15,000 to 20,000 clones, about 26% of them seen once, and the ten largest clones take 15% to 17%. The sequenced sample was adjacent normal tissue. The receptors shown here come from a female donor with papillary thyroid cancer or a benign thyroid nodule (not recorded which). Some clones in this sample may be carry-over from other donors' samples.

This clone came up many times. This rearrangement joins TRBV11-3 to TRBJ1-3; unclear D gene. The V gene lost 3 bases and the J gene lost 0 bases, with 9 bases spanning the gap. The CDR3 has 15 residues. Germline V gene sequence: CDR1 SGHNT, CDR2 YENEEA. This CDR3 is CASSLMTSSGNTIYF. The CDR3 nucleotides are TGTGCCAGCAGCTTGATGACCAGCTCTGGAAACACCATATATTTT.

The CDR3 loop is CASSYSPWTGNTEAFF. CDR3 coding DNA: TGTGCCAGCAGTTACTCGCCGTGGACAGGGAACACTGAAGCTTTCTTT. The V gene is TRBV6-5, the J gene TRBJ1-1, with 7 bases lining up with TRBD1. The trim removed 0 bases at V and 1 base at J, leaving 5 bases unmatched. Germline CDR1 reads MNHEY; CDR2 reads SVGAGI. This CDR3 has 16 residues.